The present T cell receptor beta chain was sequenced within a study of early T cells in non-severe SARS-CoV-2 infection (dated by TCRdb to about 2021). For the study in its entirety: TCR sequencing used bulk RNA from unsorted whole blood, so alpha and beta chains could not be paired.

Overall study outcomes, separate from this receptor: Matching against VDJdb was skewed toward anti-spike CD8 responses, likely underestimated virus-specific expansions, and missed private and CD4 specificities.

Here V drops 1 base and J drops 3 bases, and the junction holds 0 bases not matched to any gene. Taken from the germline V gene, the CDR1 and CDR2 loops are SQVTM and ANQGSEA. Including cysteine and phenylalanine, the CDR3 has 14 amino acids. This entry keeps only the CDR3 DNA: 42 bases, framed from base 1. This was a case-control study nested in a cohort of healthcare workers in London, UK, who had nasopharyngeal swab PCR tests and blood samples taken every week. Healthcare workers were enrolled in the week of the UK lockdown, from 23 to 31 March 2020, and were followed every week for up to about 16 weeks. The method was 5' RACE. The data were produced on a NextSeq 500. The TCR library protocol attached unique molecular identifiers to individual cDNA molecules to correct for sequencing error and PCR bias. Both TCR alpha and beta chains were sequenced, and tight co-correlation was observed between alpha and beta sequence abundances in each sample. Under the source paper's analysis protocol: Decombinator V4 was used to annotate TCR sequences for V gene, J gene and CDR3. Expanded TCRs were defined as changing significantly between any two time points under a Poisson model with p below 0.0001. TCR abundances were normalised to the total number of TCRs sequenced in each sample and reported as counts per million. TRAV1-2 paired with TRAJ12, TRAJ20 or TRAJ33 defined MAIT TCRs, while TRAV10 paired with TRAJ18 defined iNKT TCRs. A search of VDJdb, accessed on 1 November 2021, was run for TCRs annotated to CMV, EBV and SARS-CoV-2, with TCRs annotated for multiple antigens excluded. TCRdb applied fastp at Q25 and MiXCR to the public reads, then kept only in-frame beta chains. Rows with one shared CDR3 protein collapse into an entry with the most common genes and DNA. It is TCRdb's table, rather than the study itself, that gives the V and J calls and clone size. This sample comprises around 50,000 distinct CDR3 sequences, 7% to 10% of them detected only once. The ten largest make up roughly 4% of the sample.

For this clonotype: The antigen it recognizes is unknown. No base-level quality is on record; no much larger clone is a single base apart.

The V and J genes are TRBV29-1 and TRBJ2-1; TRBD2 matches 10 bases in the middle. What was sequenced was whole blood. This TCR came from an adult who was a healthcare worker with PCR-confirmed SARS-CoV-2 infection or an uninfected control (not recorded which). The CDR3 reads CSVEGTSGYNEQFF. The nucleotide sequence is TGCAGCGTTGAAGGGACTAGCGGCTACAATGAGCAGTTCTTC.